This T cell receptor beta chain was obtained from a study of CD8+ T cells in alopecia areata. For the study at large: Treated individuals took tofacitinib by mouth, 5 to 10 mg twice daily.

Specified treatment: oral pan-JAK inhibitor, 5-10 mg twice daily. Following RNA extraction, reverse transcription yielded cDNA that acted as the sequencing template. Sequencing used immunoSEQ multiplex PCR; TCRdb keeps in-frame clones, though not all of them. The sample holds 110,000 to 150,000 clones, about 56% seen once. V was shortened by 6 bases and J by 4 bases, with 9 bases between the two germline ends. Per germline, CDR1 MNHEY and CDR2 SMNVEV (reference sequence). The CDR3 covers 12 residues. The sample consisted of CD8+ T cells sorted from blood, taken at week 4, from a patient treated with tofacitinib. This TCR came from a human donor with alopecia areata. The chain combines TRBV27 with TRBJ1-2, with D perhaps matching TRBD1 (6 bases). CDR3 sequence reads: CASSKGGYGYTF. The CDR3 bases are TGTGCCAGCAGCAAGGGGGGCTATGGCTACACCTTC.